This TCR beta chain derives from a study of regulatory T cells in long-lasting Graves disease. Overall study: Graves' cases, newly diagnosed, had used antithyroid drugs under 3 months.

The TCR beta library used iRepertoire HTBI primers with Arm-PCR amplification of CDR3. TCRdb fed the multiplex PCR reads into MiXCR, producing one record per CDR3 protein. The sample consists of about 240,000 distinct CDR3 sequences, 20% to 25% of them appearing once. This clonotype came up a few times. Its target is unknown. Study-wide results and limits: Repertoires from persistent disease leaned toward TRBV28, TRBJ1-2 and TRBJ2-5.

Germline V gene lookup returns CDR1 SGDLS and CDR2 YYNGEE. The CDR3 sequence is 16 residues long. V was clipped by 2 bases and J by 8 bases; unmatched bases: 12. This sample's time point: newly diagnosed GD, antithyroid drugs for less than 3 months. The TCR library used RNA extracted from PBMCs. J is TRBJ2-1 and V is TRBV9; 8 positions agree with TRBD2. The origin of this receptor is a female donor with Graves disease. The sequencing here drew on peripheral blood mononuclear cells (PBMCs), taken at new diagnosis, from a patient treated with antithyroid drugs. The CDR3 spells CASSVGGSGVSDEQFF. The CDR3 coding sequence is TGTGCCAGCAGCGTTGGCGGTAGCGGGGTTTCTGATGAGCAGTTCTTC. Variable domain in full (rest from reference TRBV9 and TRBJ2-1): DSGVTQTPKHLITATGQRVTLRCSPRSGDLSVYWYQQSLDQGLQFLIQYYNGEERAKGNILERFSAQQFPDLHSELNLSSLELGDSALYFCASSVGGSGVSDEQFFGPGTRLTVL.